The sample holds a few counts of the clone carrying this T cell receptor (beta chain). Its specificity is unknown. This record comes from a study of T-cell reconstitution after alpha-beta-depleted transplantation in children. Construction of the TCRbeta library involved unique molecular identifiers. TCRdb passed the PCR reads through MiXCR, listing each CDR3 protein once. The data contain about 90,000 distinct CDR3 sequences, 15% of them singletons. Study observations and caveats: By one year post-transplant, T-cell counts and diversity largely arose from T cells that were newly produced.

The CDR3 has 14 amino acids. The V end was cut by 0 bases, the J end by 3 bases, with 7 bases between. CDR1 and CDR2 (germline): SGHDN, FVKESK. Sample: PBMCs, mostly from graft donor cells, taken 180 days after TCRalphabeta/CD19-depleted stem cell transplant. This chain links TRBV14 with TRBJ2-3; D gene ambiguous. This clonotype was sampled from a male patient between 2 and 10 years old who had a stem cell transplant for acute lymphoblastic leukemia, so the T cells may come from the graft donor. The CDR3 DNA is TGTGCCAGCAGCCAAGACAGTAATACAGATACGCAGTATTTT. Its translation is CASSQDSNTDTQYF.